These 5 T cell receptor beta chains share one sample of origin, sequenced in a study of tumor and adjacent non-tumor tissue in lung cancer. RNA was extracted from bulk tissue without any cell sorting. The library came from three nested PCR rounds adapted from ARM-PCR protocols. TCRdb re-called the multiplex PCR reads through MiXCR, storing one row per CDR3 protein. The repertoire consists of some 78,000 distinct CDR3 sequences, with around 86% occurring once and the leading ten covering about an eighth. The sequencing sample was made of lung tumor tissue. All receptors come from a woman aged 45-60 years with non-small cell lung cancer.

The V gene is TRBV24-1, the J gene TRBJ2-3; D not certain. The V end was cut by 5 bases, the J end by 3 bases, with 8 bases between. The CDR3 totals 13 residues. CDR1 and CDR2 (germline): KGHDR, SFDVKD. CDR3 sequence reads: CATSVQATDTQYF. As DNA, the CDR3 is TGTGCCACCAGTGTGCAGGCTACAGATACGCAGTATTTT.

For this clonotype: At one boundary the junction diverges from the germline segment, which might be a read error. The V and J genes are TRBV4-1 and TRBJ2-3, with a tentative D call TRBD2 (5 bases). From germline, CDR1 is MGHRA and CDR2 YSYEKL. This CDR3 is built from 15 residues. CDR3 loop: CASSQGLSSSDTQYF. The CDR3 bases are TGCGCCAGCAGTCAAGGGCTCTCTAGCTCAGATACGCAATATTTT.

Worth noting for this clonotype: A read error is likely, as this CDR3 ends without the conserved phenylalanine or tryptophan. The J gene is TRBJ2-7, the V gene TRBV6-6; the D is unclear. V lost 0 bases to trimming and J lost 7 bases, with 10 bases between them. This CDR3 is 13 amino acids long. Germline V gene lookup returns CDR1 MNHNY and CDR2 SVGAGI (reference sequence). The DNA for the CDR3 is TGTGCCAGCAGTTACTCGCCTTGGAATGAGCAGTACCTC. Its protein product is CASSYSPWNEQYL.

Notes on this clonotype: Lacking the conserved final phenylalanine or tryptophan, this CDR3 likely reflects a read error. The chain carries TRBV11-1 and TRBJ2-1; no reliable D call. The V gene's germline CDR1 is SGHAT and CDR2 FQDESV (reference sequence). This CDR3 region has 15 residues. CDR3 bases: TGTGCCAGCAGCTTTGGCCCGAGCTCCTACAATAAGCAGTTCCTC. Amino acids: CASSFGPSSYNKQFL.

About this clonotype: A much larger clonotype is one base distant, so this may be a read error. The chain recombines TRBV28 with TRBJ2-5, with D maybe TRBD1 (5 bases). CDR1 and CDR2 (germline): MDHEN, SYDVKM. V was cut by 4 bases and J by 6 bases, with 18 bases left in between. This CDR3 contains 15 residues. CDR3 nucleotides: TGTGCCAGCAGTTCCAGCAGGGCGGTGGGGAAGACCCAGTACTTC. This sequence encodes CASSSSRAVGKTQYF.